This is a list of T cell receptor beta chains from one sample in a study of blood T cell repertoires in COVID-19. Produced via immunoSEQ multiplex PCR; TCRdb's table is partial and in-frame only. The sample shows more than 200,000 clones, about four fifths of them seen only once. Source material: peripheral blood. The receptors here all came from a middle-aged woman with active or convalescent COVID-19. Each CDR3 is given with its conserved first and last residue. The order of the fields is clone size, V gene, D gene, J gene, CDR3 DNA, CDR3 protein. D genes are given only for firm matches. Some rows mark clone size as missing; the rest say once, few, many or name a class of expanded clone.

>-|TRBV5-1|TRBD2|TRBJ2-3
TGCGCCAGCAGCCCCTCCGGTAGTAGCGGGTCCCTTGCAGATACGCAGTATTTT
CASSPSGSSGSLADTQYF
>-|TRBV29-1|-|TRBJ2-7
TGCAGCGCCCAAACTAGGAGCTCCTACGAGCAGTACTTC
CSAQTRSSYEQYF
>-|TRBV6-1|TRBD2|TRBJ2-1
TGTGCCAGCAGTGAACTCGCCGGGACTAGCGGGGGGTACAATGAGCAGTTCTTC
CASSELAGTSGGYNEQFF
>few|TRBV18|TRBD1|TRBJ1-4
TGTGCCAGCTCACCACCTCAGGGGGCGAGTGAAAAACTGTTTTTT
CASSPPQGASEKLFF
>-|TRBV27|TRBD2|TRBJ2-3
TGTGCCAGCAGTTTATCGGGACTAGCGGGAGTAGGGACAGATACGCAGTATTTT
CASSLSGLAGVGTDTQYF
>few|TRBV19|-|TRBJ2-2
TGTGCCAGTAGTCCTCTCGGCACCGGGGAGCTGTTTTTT
CASSPLGTGELFF
>few|TRBV6-5|-|TRBJ1-1
TGTGCCAGCCATGGGGCTGTTGGACCTGAAGCTTTCTTT
CASHGAVGPEAFF
>-|TRBV7-2|TRBD1|TRBJ1-3
TGTGCCAGCAGCTTGACAGGGGGAGATGGAAACACCATATATTTT
CASSLTGGDGNTIYF
>-|TRBV9|-|TRBJ2-5
TGTGCCAGCAGCAGTCCCGTAGTCGCGGGGTTAGAGACCCAGTACTTC
CASSSPVVAGLETQYF
>-|TRBV4-2|-|TRBJ1-1
TGTGCCAGCAGCCAAGTTATACGGGGACGGGGGGCTTTCTTT
CASSQVIRGRGAFF
>-|TRBV6-5|-|TRBJ1-1
TGTGCCAGCAGCAATTTGAACACTGAAGCTTTCTTT
CASSNLNTEAFF
>few|TRBV5-1|TRBD1|TRBJ1-6
TGCGCCAGCAGCTTGGAACTCGGACAGGTCGGTCCACCCCTCCACTTT
CASSLELGQVGPPLHF
>-|TRBV19|TRBD1|TRBJ2-2
TGTGCCAGTAGTATCGGGGGACAGGGAAGATCCGGGGAGCTGTTTTTT
CASSIGGQGRSGELFF
>-|TRBV6-5|-|TRBJ2-7
TGTGCCAGCAGTTACTTACGACAGGTGAACGACGAGCAGTACTTC
CASSYLRQVNDEQYF
>-|TRBV5-1|TRBD2|TRBJ2-5
TGCGCCAGCAGCTTAGGGACTAGCGGGAGGTCAGGGACCCAGTACTTC
CASSLGTSGRSGTQYF
>few|TRBV5-6|-|TRBJ1-4
TGTGCCAGCAGCTTGGGGCCCGGGAGAGGTGAAAAACTGTTTTTT
CASSLGPGRGEKLFF
>-|TRBV11-3|TRBD2|TRBJ2-3
TGTGCCAGCAGCTCCCGGTGGCGGGGGGGCCGTAGCACAGATACGCAGTATTTT
CASSSRWRGGRSTDTQYF
>-|TRBV12-5|TRBD2|TRBJ2-7
TGTGCTAGTGGTTCCCGGGGGGGTACGGGGCAGTACTTC
CASGSRGGTGQYF
>-|TRBV28|TRBD1|TRBJ2-1
TGTGCCAGCAGTTATCGACAGGGATCCTACAATGAGCAGTTCTTC
CASSYRQGSYNEQFF
>-|TRBV6-5|TRBD1|TRBJ1-2
TGTGCCAGCGGACTACAGGGGGGTGGCTACACCTTC
CASGLQGGGYTF
>few|TRBV14|TRBD1|TRBJ1-6
TGTGCCAGCAGCCGACAGGGGCCTTCCTATAATTCACCCCTCCACTTT
CASSRQGPSYNSPLHF
>-|TRBV19|TRBD2|TRBJ2-3
TGTGCCAGTAGTATTTTCGGCGGGGGGGCATCCGATACGCAGTATTTT
CASSIFGGGASDTQYF
>-|TRBV6-5|TRBD2|TRBJ2-3
TGTGCCAGCTCCCCGGCGGGAGGGAGGGCAGATACGCAGTATTTT
CASSPAGGRADTQYF
>-|TRBV18|TRBD1|TRBJ1-1
TGTGCCAGCTCACTAACCGGGACAGGGATGAACACTGAAGCTTTCTTT
CASSLTGTGMNTEAFF
>-|TRBV5-1|TRBD1|TRBJ1-5
TGCGCCAGCAGTTCGACAGGGGGCTTCGGTCAGCCCCAGCATTTT
CASSSTGGFGQPQHF